This T cell receptor beta chain came from a study of cytomegalovirus exposure and HLA in healthy donors. General study points: In a later analysis, first-cohort TCR clusters were found to tend to co-occur in the approximately 120 validation repertoires.

Concerning this clone itself: Its antigen is as yet unknown.

Using immunoSEQ multiplex PCR, the repertoire was profiled, and TCRdb retains in-frame clones only, with some absent. There are about 130,000 clones in the sample; nearly 90% occur only once, and about 3% lies in the top ten. The specimen was PBMCs. This TCR derives from a man in his thirties or forties in good health and CMV-seronegative.

The CDR3 protein is CASSSQGHQGTEAFF. For the CDR3, the DNA is TGTGCCAGCAGCTCCCAAGGACACCAGGGCACGGAAGCTTTCTTT. The rearrangement joins TRBV7-9 to TRBJ1-1; maybe TRBD1 (5 bases). V was trimmed by 4 bases and J by 8 bases, leaving 20 bases between them. CDR1 is SEHNR, CDR2 FQNEAQ, per germline (reference sequence). This CDR3 comprises 15 residues. The full variable domain, rest sourced from reference TRBV7-9 and TRBJ1-1, is DTGVSQNPRHKITKRGQNVTFRCDPISEHNRLYWYRQTLGQGPEFLTYFQNEAQLEKSRLLSDRFSAERPKGSFSTLEIQRTEQGDSAMYLCASSSQGHQGTEAFFGQGTRLTVV.